This T cell receptor beta chain was captured in a study of T cells in Graves' hyperthyroidism and ophthalmopathy. Study overall: Sampling of peripheral blood happened at initial diagnosis, prior to any treatment.

Amplification targeted TCR beta CDR3 regions from RNA transcripts. HTBI primers were used for first-round RT-PCR of the TCR CDR3. Via MiXCR, TCRdb re-called the multiplex PCR reads, giving one row per CDR3 protein. In the table there are about 500,000 distinct CDR3 sequences, more than 15% of which are singletons. Not enrolled were patients with uncontrolled infection, other autoimmune disease, pregnancy or lactation. Clinicians diagnosed patients from clinical symptoms, serum thyroxine and TRAb, thyroid ultrasound and orbital computed tomography. Extraction of PBMCs used 7.5 to 10 ml of fresh peripheral blood. V lost 4 bases and J lost 5; bases outside the gene matches: 10. This CDR3 contains 16 residues. Germline V lookup: CDR1 MRHNA, CDR2 SNTAGT.

This chain joins TRBV6-4 and TRBJ1-5; 8 positions match TRBD1. The sequencing input was blood. This clonotype originated in a woman under 40 with Graves' ophthalmopathy. CDR3 in DNA: TGTGCCAGCAGTGTCCGCCGGGACAGGACATATCAGCCCCAGCATTTT. It encodes CASSVRRDRTYQPQHF.